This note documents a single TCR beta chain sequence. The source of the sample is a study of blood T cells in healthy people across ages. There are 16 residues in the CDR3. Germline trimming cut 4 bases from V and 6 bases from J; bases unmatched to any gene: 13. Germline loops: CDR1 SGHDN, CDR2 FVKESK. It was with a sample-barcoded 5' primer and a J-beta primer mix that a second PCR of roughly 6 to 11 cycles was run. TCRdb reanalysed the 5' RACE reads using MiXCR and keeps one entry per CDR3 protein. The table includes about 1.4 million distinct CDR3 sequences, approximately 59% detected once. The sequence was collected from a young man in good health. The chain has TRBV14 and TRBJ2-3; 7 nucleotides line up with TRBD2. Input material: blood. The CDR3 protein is CASSPHAGLGIDTQYF. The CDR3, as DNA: TGTGCCAGCAGCCCCCACGCAGGACTAGGTATCGATACGCAGTATTTT.